These 30 T cell receptor beta chains share one sample of origin, sequenced in a study of Graves' ophthalmopathy and Graves' hyperthyroidism. Scientists amplified the TCR beta CDR3 regions from RNA transcripts. First-round RT-PCR relied on HTBI primers, and a second-round multiplex PCR came next. From the multiplex PCR reads, TCRdb called clonotypes with MiXCR, one entry per CDR3 protein. The sample has approximately 160,000 distinct CDR3 sequences, more than 30% seen once. The sample comprised peripheral blood. The receptors here all came from a woman between 40 and 50 years old with Graves' ophthalmopathy.

This clonotype was seen many times. The chain carries TRBV20-1 and TRBJ1-2; D call uncertain. Trimming removed 3 bases from V and 2 bases from J, with 7 bases in between. The CDR3 extends over 12 amino acids. Germline V gives CDR1 DFQATT, CDR2 SNEGSKA (reference sequence). As DNA, the CDR3 is TGCAGTGCTAGCTTCAGGAACTATGGCTACACCTTC. Amino acid sequence: CSASFRNYGYTF.

The rearrangement uses TRBV10-3 and TRBJ2-5; a weak D match, TRBD2 (6 bases). This CDR3 spans 11 amino acids. Germline assignment: CDR1 ENHRY and CDR2 SYGVKD. The V and J ends lost 7 bases and 10 bases respectively, with 13 bases between them. CDR3 residues: CAIKGGGVQYF. CDR3 DNA sequence: TGTGCCATCAAGGGCGGAGGGGTCCAGTACTTC.

This clonotype showed up many times. The chain combines TRBV4-3 with TRBJ2-2; 9 bases fit TRBD1. V gave up 6 bases and J gave up 3 bases; unmatched junction bases: 5. Germline-derived CDR1 and CDR2 are LGHNA and YSLEER. The CDR3 extends over 15 amino acids. Here the CDR3 reads CASRPTGGDTGELFF. CDR3 coding DNA: TGCGCCAGCAGACCGACAGGGGGTGACACCGGGGAGCTGTTTTTT.

This clonotype was found many times. The CDR3 protein is CASSTSGTTGSPLHF. CDR3 nucleotides: TGTGCCAGCAGCACCTCCGGGACCACAGGGTCACCCCTCCACTTT. V and J are TRBV7-6 and TRBJ1-6, with a weak D call TRBD1 (6 bases). This CDR3 comprises 15 residues. The germline V and J ends were trimmed by 5 bases and 10 bases, with 18 bases remaining between them. CDR1 is SGHVS and CDR2 is FNYEAQ in the germline V gene.

This clonotype was seen many times. The V gene is TRBV6-2 or TRBV6-3, the J gene TRBJ1-2; D gene ambiguous. Germline V gives CDR1 MNHEY, CDR2 SVGEGT. The V end was cut by 7 bases, the J end by 5 bases, with 23 bases between. The CDR3 is 16 residues long. This chain's CDR3 is CASTDYREVLTYGYTF. CDR3 bases: TGTGCCAGCACTGACTACCGGGAAGTGCTGACATATGGCTACACCTTC.

Many counts were recorded for this clonotype. The chain carries TRBV7-2 and TRBJ1-5; D gene unclear. Trimming pared 2 bases from V and 6 bases from J, leaving 8 bases between. Germline V gene sequence: CDR1 SGHTA, CDR2 FQGNSA. The CDR3 is 13 amino acids. The CDR3 loop is CASSLSVSQPQHF. The CDR3 DNA is TGTGCCAGCAGCTTATCGGTCTCTCAGCCCCAGCATTTT.

At least ten counts were recorded for this clonotype. Germline and junction disagree at one end, which may indicate a read error. V usage is TRBV24-1 and J usage is TRBJ1-2, with D unresolved. This CDR3 has 11 amino acids. The V gene's germline CDR1 is KGHDR and CDR2 SFDVKD. The CDR3 sequence is CATSDSHGHTF. CDR3 DNA sequence: TGTGCCACCAGTGATTCACATGGCCACACCTTC.

This clonotype has at least ten counts. The CDR3 sequence: CASRPGTGNTEAFF. CDR3 nucleotides: TGCGCCAGCAGACCCGGGACGGGGAACACTGAAGCTTTCTTT. The J gene is TRBJ1-1, the V gene TRBV4-1, with D maybe TRBD1 (5 bases). Germline lookup yields CDR1 MGHRA and CDR2 YSYEKL. V was cut by 6 bases and J by 1 base, with 12 bases left in between. This CDR3 comprises 14 residues.

This clonotype has ten or more counts. The chain uses TRBV11-3 and TRBJ1-1; no firm D call. The germline V and J ends were trimmed by 4 bases and 8 bases, with 8 bases remaining between them. Per the germline V gene, CDR1 is SGHNT and CDR2 is YENEEA. The CDR3 is made up of 11 amino acids. The CDR3 region is CASSSWTEAFF. DNA for the CDR3: TGTGCCAGCAGCTCGTGGACGGAAGCTTTCTTT.

This clonotype was seen ten or more times. This chain uses TRBV7-2 with TRBJ2-7, with a possible D match to TRBD2 (6 bases). The CDR3 consists of 14 residues. Germline V CDR1 and CDR2: SGHTA, FQGNSA. Trimming shortened V by 7 bases and J by 5 bases, and 18 bases separated the two germline ends. The CDR3 loop is CASTIGGRGHEQYF. The CDR3 bases are TGTGCCAGCACCATCGGAGGGAGAGGACACGAGCAGTACTTC.

This chain connects TRBV14 to TRBJ2-5, with TRBD2 matching 11 bases. Germline CDR1 reads SGHDN; CDR2 reads FVKESK. CDR3 size: 14 residues. V dropped 4 bases and J dropped 3; count of bases not matched to a gene: 1. CDR3 loop: CASSRLAGKETQYF. In nucleotides, the CDR3 is TGTGCCAGCAGCCGACTAGCGGGAAAAGAGACCCAGTACTTC.

At least ten counts were recorded for this clonotype. The chain carries TRBV10-3 and TRBJ1-5; TRBD1 matches 8 bases. V lost 10 bases and J lost 2; bases outside the gene matches: 4. The CDR3 is 13 amino acids. Looked up from germline, CDR1 is ENHRY and CDR2 is SYGVKD. The chain's CDR3 is CATMTGGNQPQHF. The CDR3 DNA sequence: TGTGCCACCATGACAGGGGGCAATCAGCCCCAGCATTTT.

The rearrangement joins TRBV12-3 or TRBV12-4 to TRBJ1-2; TRBD1 might be the D (5 bases). The germline V and J ends were trimmed by 4 bases and 10 bases, with 13 bases remaining between them. The CDR3 has 12 residues. DNA of the CDR3: TGTGCCAGCAGTTCCCGGGACGGGCTCTACACCTTC. Encoded protein: CASSSRDGLYTF.

This clonotype appeared a single time. This sequence joins TRBV28 and TRBJ1-1, with unresolved D. The germline V gene encodes CDR1 MDHEN and CDR2 SYDVKM. With 5 bases removed from V and 4 bases from J, the gap between germline ends came to 14 bases. This CDR3 contains 14 residues. In DNA form, the CDR3 reads TGTGCCAGCAGTCCCTTGGATCGGAGCACTGAAGCTTTCTTT. It codes for CASSPLDRSTEAFF.

This clonotype was observed at least ten times. J is TRBJ2-7 and V is TRBV11-2; 7 positions agree with TRBD1. Trimming took 2 bases from V and 7 from J; bases not matched to a gene: 11. Germline values: CDR1 SGHAT, CDR2 FQNNGV. The CDR3 spans 15 residues. The CDR3 DNA reads as TGTGCCAGCAGCTTACGATTCACAGGGGTAGGGGAGCAGTACTTC. This sequence encodes CASSLRFTGVGEQYF.

The chain recombines TRBV6-1 with TRBJ2-5; D is uncertain. The V end lost 8 bases, the J end lost 5 bases, and 18 bases lay between the germline ends. CDR1 and CDR2 from the germline V gene are MNHNS and SASEGT. This CDR3 has 14 amino acids. The CDR3 DNA is TGTGCCAGCCAGCCTCGCCTGGGCCGGGAGACCCAGTACTTC. It codes for CASQPRLGRETQYF.

V usage is TRBV7-2 and J usage is TRBJ1-3; D unresolved. The length of the CDR3 is 17 residues. Germline-derived CDR1 and CDR2 are SGHTA and FQGNSA. V was pared by 0 bases and J by 0 bases, with 12 bases between. The CDR3 nucleotides are TGTGCCAGCAGCTTAGCTTCGGTGGGCCTCTCTGGAAACACCATATATTTT. Translated, it gives CASSLASVGLSGNTIYF.

This clonotype was detected many times. Lacking the conserved final phenylalanine or tryptophan, this CDR3 likely reflects a read error. The genes are TRBV28 and TRBJ1-6; D is ambiguous. CDR1 is MDHEN and CDR2 is SYDVKM in the germline V gene. Trimming left V 4 bases short and J 5 bases short, with 12 bases between. This CDR3 spans 15 amino acids. The CDR3 sequence: CASSSAGGNNSPLHL. The CDR3 coding sequence is TGTGCCAGCAGTTCAGCAGGCGGAAATAATTCACCCCTCCACTTG.

This clonotype was seen at least ten times. The rearrangement uses TRBV20-1 and TRBJ2-7; 13 bases match TRBD2. The CDR3 totals 12 residues. Germline CDR1 DFQATT, CDR2 SNEGSKA (reference sequence). J lost 12 bases, V lost 3 bases, and 5 bases had no gene match. CDR3 in amino acids: CSASTSGGAWYF. The CDR3 DNA reads TGCAGTGCTAGCACTAGCGGGGGGGCCTGGTACTTC.

This clonotype appeared a few times. V usage is TRBV12-3 or TRBV12-4 and J usage is TRBJ2-5; tentative D call: TRBD1 (6 bases). The CDR3 sequence is 15 residues long. Trimming stripped 4 bases from V and 2 bases from J, with 14 bases between. Here the CDR3 reads CASSYPQQGQETQYF. CDR3 nucleotides: TGTGCCAGCAGTTACCCCCAACAGGGTCAAGAGACCCAGTACTTC.

This chain connects TRBV7-8 to TRBJ2-5; D is undetermined. Trimming removed 5 bases at V and 2 bases at J, with 12 bases between. The CDR3 has 14 amino acids. Germline CDR1 reads SGHVS; CDR2 reads FQNEAQ. The CDR3 is CASSPTRKQETQYF. CDR3 coding DNA: TGTGCCAGCAGCCCGACAAGAAAGCAAGAGACCCAGTACTTC.

The chain joins TRBV28 to TRBJ1-2; D unclear. The CDR3 is 13 residues long. Germline loops: CDR1 MDHEN, CDR2 SYDVKM. V was cut by 4 bases and J by 7 bases, with 13 bases left in between. CDR3 amino acids: CASSSSGYRGYTF. The CDR3 DNA follows: TGTGCCAGCAGTTCCTCGGGGTACCGTGGCTACACCTTC.

This clonotype appeared a single time. V gene TRBV7-8 combines with J gene TRBJ1-6, with D uncertain. The germline V and J ends were trimmed by 1 base and 0 bases, with 7 bases remaining between them. Germline loops: CDR1 SGHVS, CDR2 FQNEAQ. The CDR3 extends over 16 amino acids. DNA for the CDR3: TGTGCCAGCAGCTTAGTGGCACTCTCCTATAATTCACCCCTCCACTTT. Its protein product is CASSLVALSYNSPLHF. The full variable domain, its missing parts supplied by reference TRBV7-8 and TRBJ1-6, is GAGVSQSPRYKVAKRGQDVALRCDPISGHVSLFWYQQALGQGPEFLTYFQNEAQLDKSGLPSDRFFAERPEGSVSTLKIQRTQQEDSAVYLCASSLVALSYNSPLHFGNGTRLTVT.

This clonotype was detected once. The CDR3 region is CSVGRENTGELFF. CDR3 DNA sequence: TGCAGCGTTGGGCGGGAGAACACCGGGGAGCTGTTTTTT. The V gene is TRBV29-1, the J gene TRBJ2-2; weak D call: TRBD2 (6 bases). V lost 4 bases to trimming and J lost 1 base, with 7 bases between them. Looked up from germline, CDR1 is SQVTM and CDR2 is ANQGSEA. The CDR3 is 13 residues long.

This clonotype showed up many times. This chain links TRBV9 with TRBJ2-7, with 10 positions matching TRBD2. V gave up 4 bases and J gave up 1 base; unmatched junction bases: 5. This CDR3 region has 15 residues. Germline CDR1 SGDLS, CDR2 YYNGEE. The CDR3 DNA reads as TGTGCCAGCAGCCCTAGCGGGAGTGGGTCCTACGAGCAGTACTTC. Translating it yields CASSPSGSGSYEQYF.

V and J are TRBV12-3 or TRBV12-4 and TRBJ2-7, with a weak D call TRBD1 (6 bases). The CDR3 extends over 15 amino acids. Trimming left V 5 bases short and J 2 bases short, with 16 bases between. The chain's CDR3 is CASSATGTLTYEQYF. In nucleotides, the CDR3 is TGTGCCAGCAGTGCCACCGGGACACTCACCTACGAGCAGTACTTC.

The CDR3 region is CASGAGRGETQYF. For the CDR3, the DNA is TGTGCCAGCGGAGCCGGGAGAGGAGAGACCCAGTACTTC. V usage is TRBV6-5 and J usage is TRBJ2-5, with D tentatively TRBD2 (6 bases). The V gene's germline CDR1 is MNHEY and CDR2 SVGAGI. The CDR3 length is 13 residues. The germline V and J ends were trimmed by 8 bases and 4 bases, with 14 bases remaining between them.

The chain recombines TRBV6-5 with TRBJ2-7; no firm D call. The CDR3 loop spans 13 amino acids. Germline assignment: CDR1 MNHEY and CDR2 SVGAGI. Trimming stripped 4 bases from V and 2 bases from J, with 9 bases between. The CDR3 coding sequence is TGTGCCAGCAGTTCGTTCGGGCCCTACGAGCAGTACTTC. It codes for CASSSFGPYEQYF.

Only a few counts were recorded for this clonotype. The chain employs TRBV6-2 or TRBV6-3 and TRBJ2-3, with TRBD2 identical over 7 bases. From germline, CDR1 is MNHEY and CDR2 SVGEGT. This CDR3 is built from 14 residues. Trimming at V came to 4 bases and at J to 4 bases, leaving 5 bases not matched to a gene. The CDR3 nucleotides read TGTGCCAGCAGTTGGACTAGTGGTGCAGATACGCAGTATTTT. It is translated as CASSWTSGADTQYF.

This clonotype has a count of ten or more. The DNA of the CDR3 is TGTGCCTGGAGGCATGACGGCAATCAGCCCCAGCATTTT. The encoded protein is CAWRHDGNQPQHF. V and J are TRBV30 and TRBJ1-5; D not resolved. The CDR3 loop spans 13 amino acids. V lost 3 bases to trimming and J lost 2 bases, with 8 bases between them. Germline CDR1 is GTSNPN and CDR2 is SVGIG (reference sequence). The entire variable domain, with the rest obtained from reference TRBV30 and TRBJ1-5, is as follows: SQTIHQWPATLVQPVGSPLSLECTVEGTSNPNLYWYRQAAGRGLQLLFYSVGIGQISSEVPQNLSASRPQDRQFILSSKKLLLSDSGFYLCAWRHDGNQPQHFGDGTRLSIL.